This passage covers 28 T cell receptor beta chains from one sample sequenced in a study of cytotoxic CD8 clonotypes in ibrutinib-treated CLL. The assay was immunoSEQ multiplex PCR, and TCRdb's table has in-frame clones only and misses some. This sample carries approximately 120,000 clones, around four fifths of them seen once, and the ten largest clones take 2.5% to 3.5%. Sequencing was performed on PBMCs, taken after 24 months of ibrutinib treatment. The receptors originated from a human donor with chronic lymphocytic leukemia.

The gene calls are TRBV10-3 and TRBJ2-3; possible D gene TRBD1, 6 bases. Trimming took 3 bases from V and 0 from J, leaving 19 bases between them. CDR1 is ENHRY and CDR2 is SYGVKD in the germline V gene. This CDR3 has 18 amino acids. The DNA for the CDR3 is TGTGCCATCAGTGACTTCATTCAGGGGTTCGGAAGCACAGATACGCAGTATTTT. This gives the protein CAISDFIQGFGSTDTQYF.

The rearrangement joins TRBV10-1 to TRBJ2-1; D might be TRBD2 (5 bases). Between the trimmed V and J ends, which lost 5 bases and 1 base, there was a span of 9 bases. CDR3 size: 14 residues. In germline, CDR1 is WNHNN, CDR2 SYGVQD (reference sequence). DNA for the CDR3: TGCGCCAGCAGTCGGTCGGGGTCCTACAATGAGCAGTTCTTC. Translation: CASSRSGSYNEQFF.

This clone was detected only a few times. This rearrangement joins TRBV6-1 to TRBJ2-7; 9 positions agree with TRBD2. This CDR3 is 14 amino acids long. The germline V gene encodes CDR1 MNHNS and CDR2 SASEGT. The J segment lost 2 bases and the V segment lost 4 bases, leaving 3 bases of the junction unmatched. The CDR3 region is CASSVLAGPYEQYF. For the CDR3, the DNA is TGTGCCAGCAGTGTCCTAGCGGGGCCCTACGAGCAGTACTTC.

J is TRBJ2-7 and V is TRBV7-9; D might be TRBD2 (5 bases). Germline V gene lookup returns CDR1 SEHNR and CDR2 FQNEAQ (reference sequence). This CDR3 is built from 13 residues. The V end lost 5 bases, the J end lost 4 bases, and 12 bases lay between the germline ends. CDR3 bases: TGTGCCAGCAGCCCCGGGGTCCATTACGAGCAGTACTTC. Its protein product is CASSPGVHYEQYF.

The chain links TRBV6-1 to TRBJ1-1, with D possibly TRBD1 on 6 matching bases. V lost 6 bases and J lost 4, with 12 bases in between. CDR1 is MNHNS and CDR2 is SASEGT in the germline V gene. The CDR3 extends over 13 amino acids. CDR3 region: CASSQTGSTEAFF. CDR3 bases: TGTGCCAGCAGCCAGACAGGCAGCACTGAAGCTTTCTTT.

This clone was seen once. Here the CDR3 DNA reads TGTGCCAGCAGCCCAGGTGGGGCAGGGGGCTTAGAGACCCAGTACTTC. It is translated as CASSPGGAGGLETQYF. The V call is TRBV7-3, the J call TRBJ2-5, with TRBD1 matching 8 bases. Losses at the gene ends were 5 bases for V and 4 bases for J; bases not matched to a gene: 12. The CDR3 has 16 amino acids. Germline loops: CDR1 SGHTA, CDR2 FQGTGA.

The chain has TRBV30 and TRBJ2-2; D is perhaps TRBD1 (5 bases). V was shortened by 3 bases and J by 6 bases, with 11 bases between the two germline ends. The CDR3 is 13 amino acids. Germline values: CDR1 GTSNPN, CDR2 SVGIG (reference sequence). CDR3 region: CAWSAQGAGELFF. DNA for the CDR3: TGTGCCTGGAGCGCCCAAGGGGCCGGGGAGCTGTTTTTT.

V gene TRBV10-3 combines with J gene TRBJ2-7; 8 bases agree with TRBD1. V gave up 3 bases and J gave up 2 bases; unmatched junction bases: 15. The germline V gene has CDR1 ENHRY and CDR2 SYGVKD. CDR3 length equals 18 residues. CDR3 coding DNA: TGTGCCATCAGTGATAGAGCCCCCTGGGACAGGCGAACCTACGAGCAGTACTTC. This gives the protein CAISDRAPWDRRTYEQYF.

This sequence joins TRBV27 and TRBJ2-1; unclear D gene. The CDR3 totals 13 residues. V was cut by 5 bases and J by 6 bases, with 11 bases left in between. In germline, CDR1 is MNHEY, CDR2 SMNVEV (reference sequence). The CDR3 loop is CASSPPYGNEQFF. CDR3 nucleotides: TGTGCCAGCAGTCCACCATACGGCAATGAGCAGTTCTTC.

CDR3 nucleotide sequence: TGTGCCTGGAGTTTAGGAGAGACAGGGGAAAATTCACCCCTCCACTTT. Translating it yields CAWSLGETGENSPLHF. The chain recombines TRBV30 with TRBJ1-6; TRBD1 matches at 8 bases. The CDR3 is 16 residues long. Germline values: CDR1 GTSNPN, CDR2 SVGIG (reference sequence). Trimming at V came to 2 bases and at J to 7 bases, leaving 10 bases not matched to a gene.

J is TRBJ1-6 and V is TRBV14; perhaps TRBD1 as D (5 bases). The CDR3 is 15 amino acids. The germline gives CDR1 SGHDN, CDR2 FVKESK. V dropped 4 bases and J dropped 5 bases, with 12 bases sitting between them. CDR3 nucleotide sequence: TGTGCCAGCAGCCCAACGACAGCAAATAATTCACCCCTCCACTTT. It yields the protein CASSPTTANNSPLHF.

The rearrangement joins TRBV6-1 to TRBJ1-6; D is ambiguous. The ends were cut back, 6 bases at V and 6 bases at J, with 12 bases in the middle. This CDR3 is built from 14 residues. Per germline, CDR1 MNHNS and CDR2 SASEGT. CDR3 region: CASRAPGGNSPLHF. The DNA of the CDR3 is TGTGCCAGCAGGGCGCCTGGCGGTAATTCACCCCTCCACTTT.

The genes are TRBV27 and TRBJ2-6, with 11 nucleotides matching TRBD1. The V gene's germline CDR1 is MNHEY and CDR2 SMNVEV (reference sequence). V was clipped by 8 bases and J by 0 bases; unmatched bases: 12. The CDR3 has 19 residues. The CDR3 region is CASGRRTGGPSSGANVLTF. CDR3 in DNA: TGTGCCAGCGGGCGTCGGACAGGGGGCCCGTCCTCTGGGGCCAACGTCCTGACTTTC.

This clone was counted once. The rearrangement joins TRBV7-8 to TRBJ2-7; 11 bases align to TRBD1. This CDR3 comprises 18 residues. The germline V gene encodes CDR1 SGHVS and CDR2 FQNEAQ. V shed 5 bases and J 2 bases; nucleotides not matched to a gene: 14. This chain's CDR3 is CASSPGGVGTGGAYEQYF. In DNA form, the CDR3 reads TGTGCCAGCAGCCCGGGGGGAGTGGGGACAGGGGGTGCCTACGAGCAGTACTTC. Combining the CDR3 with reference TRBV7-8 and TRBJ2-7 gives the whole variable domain GAGVSQSPRYKVAKRGQDVALRCDPISGHVSLFWYQQALGQGPEFLTYFQNEAQLDKSGLPSDRFFAERPEGSVSTLKIQRTQQEDSAVYLCASSPGGVGTGGAYEQYFGPGTRLTVT.

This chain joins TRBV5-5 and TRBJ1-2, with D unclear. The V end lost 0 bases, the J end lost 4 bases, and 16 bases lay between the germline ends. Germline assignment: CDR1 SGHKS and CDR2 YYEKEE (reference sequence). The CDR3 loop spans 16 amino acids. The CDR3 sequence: CASSLEQPGLGYGYTF. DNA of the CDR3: TGTGCCAGCAGCTTGGAGCAGCCGGGGTTGGGCTATGGCTACACCTTC.

The CDR3 coding sequence is TGTGCCAGCAGCTCACCGGGACAGGGGAGGTATGGCTACACCTTC. It translates to CASSSPGQGRYGYTF. The rearrangement links TRBV7-2 to TRBJ1-2, with TRBD1 matching over 10 bases. The germline CDR1 and CDR2 sequences are SGHTA and FQGNSA. V gave up 4 bases and J gave up 5 bases; unmatched junction bases: 7. The CDR3 runs 15 residues.

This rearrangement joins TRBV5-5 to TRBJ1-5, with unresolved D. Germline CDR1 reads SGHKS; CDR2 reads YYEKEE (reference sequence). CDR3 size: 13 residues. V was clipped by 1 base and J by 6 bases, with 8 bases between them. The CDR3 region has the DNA TGTGCCAGCAGCTTGTATACGGGTCAGCCCCAGCATTTT. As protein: CASSLYTGQPQHF.

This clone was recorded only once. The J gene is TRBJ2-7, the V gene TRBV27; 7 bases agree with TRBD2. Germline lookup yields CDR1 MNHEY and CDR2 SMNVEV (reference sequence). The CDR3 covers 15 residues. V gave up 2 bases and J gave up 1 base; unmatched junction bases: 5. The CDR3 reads CASSLVGGGSYEQYF. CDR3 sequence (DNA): TGTGCCAGCAGTTTAGTTGGCGGGGGTTCCTACGAGCAGTACTTC.

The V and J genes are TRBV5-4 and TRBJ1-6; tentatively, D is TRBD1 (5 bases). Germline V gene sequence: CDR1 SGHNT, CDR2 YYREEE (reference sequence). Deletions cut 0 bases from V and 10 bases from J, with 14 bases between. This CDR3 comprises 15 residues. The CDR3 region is CASSLEDTGQSPLHF. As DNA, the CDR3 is TGTGCCAGCAGCTTGGAGGACACCGGTCAGTCACCCCTCCACTTT.

CDR3 sequence (DNA): TGTGCCAGTAGCGGAGTAACCGTCTCGGGGAATGAGCAGTTCTTC. Translation: CASSGVTVSGNEQFF. The chain recombines TRBV19 with TRBJ2-1; the D gene is possibly TRBD2 (5 bases). CDR3 length equals 15 residues. Germline-derived CDR1 and CDR2 are LNHDA and SQIVND (reference sequence). Trimming shortened V by 6 bases and J by 7 bases, and 19 bases separated the two germline ends. The full variable domain, rest sourced from reference TRBV19 and TRBJ2-1, is DGGITQSPKYLFRKEGQNVTLSCEQNLNHDAMYWYRQDPGQGLRLIYYSQIVNDFQKGDIAEGYSVSREKKESFPLTVTSAQKNPTAFYLCASSGVTVSGNEQFFGPGTRLTVL.

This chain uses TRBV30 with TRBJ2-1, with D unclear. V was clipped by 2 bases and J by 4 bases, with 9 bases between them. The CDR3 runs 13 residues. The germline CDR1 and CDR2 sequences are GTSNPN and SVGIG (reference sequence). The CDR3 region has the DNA TGTGCCTGGAGTCCGAGAAGGTACAATGAGCAGTTCTTC. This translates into CAWSPRRYNEQFF.

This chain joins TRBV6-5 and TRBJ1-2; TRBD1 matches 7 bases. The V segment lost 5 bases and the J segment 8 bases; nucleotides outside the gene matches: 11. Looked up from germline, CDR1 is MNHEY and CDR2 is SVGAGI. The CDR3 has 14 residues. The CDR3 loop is CASSPKPQGVGYTF. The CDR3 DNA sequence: TGTGCCAGCAGTCCCAAACCTCAGGGGGTGGGCTACACCTTC.

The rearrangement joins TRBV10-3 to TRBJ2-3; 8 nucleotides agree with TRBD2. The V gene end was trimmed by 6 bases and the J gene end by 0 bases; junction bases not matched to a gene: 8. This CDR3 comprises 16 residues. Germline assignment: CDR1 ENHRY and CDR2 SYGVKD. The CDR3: CAIRSSGSPSTDTQYF. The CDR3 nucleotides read TGTGCCATCAGGTCTAGCGGGTCCCCTAGCACAGATACGCAGTATTTT.

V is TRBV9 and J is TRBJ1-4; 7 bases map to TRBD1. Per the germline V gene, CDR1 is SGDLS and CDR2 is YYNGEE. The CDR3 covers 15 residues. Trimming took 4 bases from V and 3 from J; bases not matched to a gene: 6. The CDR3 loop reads CASSPYRGSNEKLFF. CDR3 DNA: TGTGCCAGCAGCCCCTACAGGGGTTCTAATGAAAAACTGTTTTTT.

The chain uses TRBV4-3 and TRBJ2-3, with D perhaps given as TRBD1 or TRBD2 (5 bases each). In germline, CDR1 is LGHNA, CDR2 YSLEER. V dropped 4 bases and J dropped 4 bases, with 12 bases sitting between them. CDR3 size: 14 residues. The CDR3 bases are TGCGCCAGCAGCCCGGGGACCCCCCCAGATACGCAGTATTTT. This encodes CASSPGTPPDTQYF.

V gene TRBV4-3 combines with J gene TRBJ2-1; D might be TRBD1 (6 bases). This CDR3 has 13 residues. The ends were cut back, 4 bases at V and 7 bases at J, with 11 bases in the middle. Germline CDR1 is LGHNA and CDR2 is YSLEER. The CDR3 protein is CASSPTGRNEQFF. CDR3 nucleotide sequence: TGCGCCAGCAGCCCGACAGGTAGGAATGAGCAGTTCTTC.

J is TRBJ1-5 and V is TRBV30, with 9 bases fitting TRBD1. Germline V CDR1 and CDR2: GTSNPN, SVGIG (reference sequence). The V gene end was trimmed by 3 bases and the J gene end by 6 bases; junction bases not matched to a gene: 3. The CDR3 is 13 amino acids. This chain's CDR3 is CAWRDRGGQPQHF. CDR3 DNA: TGTGCCTGGAGGGACAGGGGTGGTCAGCCCCAGCATTTT. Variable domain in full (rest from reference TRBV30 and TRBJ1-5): SQTIHQWPATLVQPVGSPLSLECTVEGTSNPNLYWYRQAAGRGLQLLFYSVGIGQISSEVPQNLSASRPQDRQFILSSKKLLLSDSGFYLCAWRDRGGQPQHFGDGTRLSIL.

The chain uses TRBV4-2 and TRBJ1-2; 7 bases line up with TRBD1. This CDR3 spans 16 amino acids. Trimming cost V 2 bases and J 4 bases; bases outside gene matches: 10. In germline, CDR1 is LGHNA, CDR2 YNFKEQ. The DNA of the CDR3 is TGTGCCAGCAGCCAACCGGGGACAGCGAAGTTCTATGGCTACACCTTC. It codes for CASSQPGTAKFYGYTF.